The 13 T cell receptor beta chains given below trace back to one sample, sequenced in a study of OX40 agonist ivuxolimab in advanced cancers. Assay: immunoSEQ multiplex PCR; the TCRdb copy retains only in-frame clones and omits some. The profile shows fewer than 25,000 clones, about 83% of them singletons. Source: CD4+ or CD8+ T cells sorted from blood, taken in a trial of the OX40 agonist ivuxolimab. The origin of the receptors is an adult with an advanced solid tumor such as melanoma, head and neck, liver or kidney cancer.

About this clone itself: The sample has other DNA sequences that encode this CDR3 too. CDR3 DNA sequence: TGTGCCAGCAGTGATGGACAGGGTGGTACAGATACGCAGTATTTT. Translation gives CASSDGQGGTDTQYF. The V and J genes are TRBV6-4 and TRBJ2-3; 8 nucleotides match TRBD1. Germline assignment: CDR1 MRHNA and CDR2 SNTAGT. Trimming cost V 3 bases and J 3 bases; bases outside gene matches: 5. The CDR3 has 15 amino acids.

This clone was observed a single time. The CDR3 protein is CASSFSTAYTGELFF. The CDR3 DNA follows: TGTGCCAGCAGCTTCTCGACAGCTTACACCGGGGAGCTGTTTTTT. This chain uses TRBV7-6 with TRBJ2-2; TRBD1 might be the D (5 bases). Trimming removed 3 bases from V and 3 bases from J, with 11 bases in between. From germline, CDR1 is SGHVS and CDR2 FNYEAQ. This CDR3 is 15 amino acids long.

Written as DNA, the CDR3 is TGCGCCAGCAGCCAAGGAGACAGGGGAGAGACCCAGTACTTC. This codes for CASSQGDRGETQYF. The V call is TRBV4-1, the J call TRBJ2-5; the match to TRBD1 covers 8 bases. The CDR3 totals 14 residues. CDR1 MGHRA and CDR2 YSYEKL come from the germline V gene. V was pared by 1 base and J by 4 bases, with 2 bases of the junction left unmatched.

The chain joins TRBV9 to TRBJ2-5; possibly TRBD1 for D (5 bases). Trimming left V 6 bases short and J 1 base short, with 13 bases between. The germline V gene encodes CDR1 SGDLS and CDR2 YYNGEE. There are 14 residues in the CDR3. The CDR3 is CASNLWGPQETQYF. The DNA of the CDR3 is TGTGCCAGCAACTTGTGGGGCCCCCAAGAGACCCAGTACTTC.

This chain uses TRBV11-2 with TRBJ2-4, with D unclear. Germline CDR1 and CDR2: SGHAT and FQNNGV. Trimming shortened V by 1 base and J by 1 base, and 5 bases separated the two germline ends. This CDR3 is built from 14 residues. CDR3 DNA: TGTGCCAGCAGCTTAGTTCCGGCCAAAAACATTCAGTACTTC. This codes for CASSLVPAKNIQYF.

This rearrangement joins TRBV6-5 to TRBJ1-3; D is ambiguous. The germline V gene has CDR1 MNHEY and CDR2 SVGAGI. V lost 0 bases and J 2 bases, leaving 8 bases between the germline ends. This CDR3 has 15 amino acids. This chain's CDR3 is CASSYSREPGNTIYF. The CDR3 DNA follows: TGTGCCAGCAGTTACTCGAGGGAACCTGGAAACACCATATATTTT.

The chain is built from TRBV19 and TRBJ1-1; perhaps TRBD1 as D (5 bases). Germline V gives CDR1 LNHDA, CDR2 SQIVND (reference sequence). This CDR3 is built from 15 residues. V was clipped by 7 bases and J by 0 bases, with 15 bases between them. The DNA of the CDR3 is TGTGCCAGTAAACGGGTGACAGCCATGAACACTGAAGCTTTCTTT. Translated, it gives CASKRVTAMNTEAFF. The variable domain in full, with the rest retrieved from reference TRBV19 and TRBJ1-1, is DGGITQSPKYLFRKEGQNVTLSCEQNLNHDAMYWYRQDPGQGLRLIYYSQIVNDFQKGDIAEGYSVSREKKESFPLTVTSAQKNPTAFYLCASKRVTAMNTEAFFGQGTRLTVV.

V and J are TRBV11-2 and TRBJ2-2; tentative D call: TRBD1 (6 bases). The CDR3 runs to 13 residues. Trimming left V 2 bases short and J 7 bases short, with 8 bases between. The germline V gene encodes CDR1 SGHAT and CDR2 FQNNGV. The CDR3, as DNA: TGTGCCAGCAGCTTAAAAGGGGGCGGGGAGCTGTTTTTT. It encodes CASSLKGGGELFF.

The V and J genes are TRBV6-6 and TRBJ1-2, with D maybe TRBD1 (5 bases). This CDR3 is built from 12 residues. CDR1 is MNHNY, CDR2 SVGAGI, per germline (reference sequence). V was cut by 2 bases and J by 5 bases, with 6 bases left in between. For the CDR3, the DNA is TGTGCCAGCAGTTACGCAGGGTATGGCTACACCTTC. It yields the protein CASSYAGYGYTF.

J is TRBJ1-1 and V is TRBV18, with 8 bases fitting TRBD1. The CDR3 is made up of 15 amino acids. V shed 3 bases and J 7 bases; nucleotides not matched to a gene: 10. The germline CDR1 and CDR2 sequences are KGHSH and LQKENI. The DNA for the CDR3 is TGTGCCAGCTCACCTACGGACAGGGAGGGAGATGAAGCTTTCTTT. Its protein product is CASSPTDREGDEAFF.

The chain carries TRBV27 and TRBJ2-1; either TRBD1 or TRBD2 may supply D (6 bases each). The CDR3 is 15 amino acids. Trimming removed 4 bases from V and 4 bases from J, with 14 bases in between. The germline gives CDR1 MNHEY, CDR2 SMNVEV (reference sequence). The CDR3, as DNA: TGTGCCAGCAGTTCCGGAGGGGGTACGTACAATGAGCAGTTCTTC. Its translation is CASSSGGGTYNEQFF.

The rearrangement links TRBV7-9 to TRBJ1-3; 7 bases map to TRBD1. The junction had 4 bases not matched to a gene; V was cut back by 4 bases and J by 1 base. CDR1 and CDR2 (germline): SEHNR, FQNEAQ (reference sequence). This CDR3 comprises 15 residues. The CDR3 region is CASSWDSRSGNTIYF. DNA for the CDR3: TGTGCCAGCAGCTGGGACAGCCGGTCTGGAAACACCATATATTTT.

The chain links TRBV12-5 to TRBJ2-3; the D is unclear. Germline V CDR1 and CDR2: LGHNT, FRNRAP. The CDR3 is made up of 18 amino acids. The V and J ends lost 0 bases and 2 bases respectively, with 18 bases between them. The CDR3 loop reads CASGLVMDGLYTTDTQYF. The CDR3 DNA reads TGTGCTAGTGGTTTGGTAATGGACGGCCTTTATACCACAGATACGCAGTATTTT.